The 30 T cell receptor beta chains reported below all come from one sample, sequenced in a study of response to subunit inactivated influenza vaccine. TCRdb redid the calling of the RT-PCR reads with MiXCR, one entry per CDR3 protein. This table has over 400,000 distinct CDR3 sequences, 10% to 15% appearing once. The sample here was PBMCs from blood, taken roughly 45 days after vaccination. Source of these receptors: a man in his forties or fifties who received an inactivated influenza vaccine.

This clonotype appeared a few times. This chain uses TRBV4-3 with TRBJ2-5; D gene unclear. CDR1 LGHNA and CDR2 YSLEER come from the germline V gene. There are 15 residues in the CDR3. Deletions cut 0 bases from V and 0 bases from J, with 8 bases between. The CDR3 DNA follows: TGCGCCAGCAGCCAAGAGTCCGCGTACCAAGAGACCCAGTACTTC. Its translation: CASSQESAYQETQYF.

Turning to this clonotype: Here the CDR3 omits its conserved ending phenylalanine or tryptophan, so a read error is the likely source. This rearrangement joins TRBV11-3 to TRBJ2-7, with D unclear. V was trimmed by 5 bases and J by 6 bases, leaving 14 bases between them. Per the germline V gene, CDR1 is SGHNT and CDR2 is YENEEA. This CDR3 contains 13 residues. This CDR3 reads CASSLGPLSEQYL. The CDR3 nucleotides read TGTGCCAGCAGCCTCGGCCCACTAAGCGAGCAGTACTTG.

CDR3: CSASGTRPQDTQYF. The CDR3 coding sequence is TGCAGTGCTTCCGGGACTAGGCCGCAAGATACGCAGTATTTT. V usage is TRBV20-1 and J usage is TRBJ2-3, with 8 bases matching TRBD2. J gave up 5 bases and V 5 bases, and 9 bases lay outside the gene matches. This CDR3 is 14 amino acids long. Germline-derived CDR1 and CDR2 are DFQATT and SNEGSKA (reference sequence).

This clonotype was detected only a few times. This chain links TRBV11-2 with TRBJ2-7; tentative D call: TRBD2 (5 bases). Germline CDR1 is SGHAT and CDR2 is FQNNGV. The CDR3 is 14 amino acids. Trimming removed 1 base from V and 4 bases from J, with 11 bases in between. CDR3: CASSLGAGRYEQYF. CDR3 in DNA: TGTGCCAGCAGCTTAGGGGCTGGGAGATACGAGCAGTACTTC.

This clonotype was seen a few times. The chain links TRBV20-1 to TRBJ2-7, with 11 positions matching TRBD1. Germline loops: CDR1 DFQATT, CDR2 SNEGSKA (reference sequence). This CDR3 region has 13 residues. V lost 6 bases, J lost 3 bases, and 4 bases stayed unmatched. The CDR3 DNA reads TGCAGTGCCTTAGGGACAGGGGGCTACGAGCAGTACTTC. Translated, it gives CSALGTGGYEQYF.

The chain's CDR3 is CSARPSGVTYNEQFF. CDR3 DNA: TGCAGTGCTAGACCCTCGGGGGTGACCTACAATGAGCAGTTCTTC. The V and J genes are TRBV20-1 and TRBJ2-1, with D perhaps matching TRBD2 (6 bases). Germline V gene data show CDR1 as DFQATT and CDR2 as SNEGSKA (reference sequence). V was pared by 2 bases and J by 2 bases, with 13 bases between. This CDR3 is 15 amino acids long.

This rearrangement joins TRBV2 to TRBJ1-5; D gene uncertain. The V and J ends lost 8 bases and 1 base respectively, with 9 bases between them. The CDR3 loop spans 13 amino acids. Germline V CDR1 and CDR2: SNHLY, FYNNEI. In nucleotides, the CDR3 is TGTGCCAGCTGCACTAGGAGCAATCAGCCCCAGCATTTT. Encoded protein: CASCTRSNQPQHF.

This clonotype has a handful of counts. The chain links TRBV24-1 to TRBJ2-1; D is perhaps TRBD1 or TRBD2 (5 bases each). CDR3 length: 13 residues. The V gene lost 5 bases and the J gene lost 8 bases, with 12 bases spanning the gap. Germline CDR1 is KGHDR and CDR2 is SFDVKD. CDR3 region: CATSAPWDDEQFF. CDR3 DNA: TGTGCCACCAGTGCCCCCTGGGACGATGAGCAGTTCTTC.

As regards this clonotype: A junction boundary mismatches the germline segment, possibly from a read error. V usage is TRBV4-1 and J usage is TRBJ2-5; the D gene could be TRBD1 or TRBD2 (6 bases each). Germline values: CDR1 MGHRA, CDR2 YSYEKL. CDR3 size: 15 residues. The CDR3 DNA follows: TGCGCCAGTAGCCTCCACACCGGGGGCGGGGAGACCCAGTACTTC. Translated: CASSLHTGGGETQYF.

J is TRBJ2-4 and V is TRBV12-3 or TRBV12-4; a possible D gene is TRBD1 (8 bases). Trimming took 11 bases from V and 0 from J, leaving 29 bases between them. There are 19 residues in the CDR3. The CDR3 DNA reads TGTGCCTTCTGTCCCTGGGGCAGGGGGCGGGGGAAAGCCAAAAACATTCAGTACTTC. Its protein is CAFCPWGRGRGKAKNIQYF.

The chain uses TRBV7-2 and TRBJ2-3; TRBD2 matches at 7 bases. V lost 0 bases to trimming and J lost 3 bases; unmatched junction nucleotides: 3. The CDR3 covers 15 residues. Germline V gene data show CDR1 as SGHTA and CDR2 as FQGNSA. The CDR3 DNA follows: TGTGCCAGCAGCTTAGCTTTTAGCGGGACAGATACGCAGTATTTT. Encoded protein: CASSLAFSGTDTQYF. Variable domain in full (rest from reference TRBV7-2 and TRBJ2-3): GAGVSQSPSNKVTEKGKDVELRCDPISGHTALYWYRQSLGQGLEFLIYFQGNSAPDKSGLPSDRFSAERTGGSVSTLTIQRTQQEDSAVYLCASSLAFSGTDTQYFGPGTRLTVL.

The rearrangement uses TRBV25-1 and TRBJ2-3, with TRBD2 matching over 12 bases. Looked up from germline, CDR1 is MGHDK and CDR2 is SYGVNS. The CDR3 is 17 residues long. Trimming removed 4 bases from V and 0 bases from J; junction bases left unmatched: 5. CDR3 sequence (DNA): TGTGCCAGCAGTGGCCTAGCGGGAGGGCCCAGCACAGATACGCAGTATTTT. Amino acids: CASSGLAGGPSTDTQYF.

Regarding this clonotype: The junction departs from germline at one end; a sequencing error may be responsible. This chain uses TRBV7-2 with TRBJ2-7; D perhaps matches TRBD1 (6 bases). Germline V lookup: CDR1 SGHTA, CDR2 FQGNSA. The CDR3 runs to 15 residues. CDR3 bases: TGTGCCAGCAGCTTAAATATTGGGGGCAATTACGATCAGTACTTC. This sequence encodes CASSLNIGGNYDQYF.

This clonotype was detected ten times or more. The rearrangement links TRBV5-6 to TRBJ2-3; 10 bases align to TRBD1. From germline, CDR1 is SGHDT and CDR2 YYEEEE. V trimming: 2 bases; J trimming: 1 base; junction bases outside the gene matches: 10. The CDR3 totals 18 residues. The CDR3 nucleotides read TGTGCCAGCAGCTTCGGGACAGGGGAGGTCTTGGGCACAGATACGCAGTATTTT. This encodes CASSFGTGEVLGTDTQYF.

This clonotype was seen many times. CDR3 region: CASNRYNEQFF. DNA for the CDR3: TGTGCCAGCAACCGTTACAATGAGCAGTTCTTC. The chain couples TRBV7-9 to TRBJ2-1; D remains unclear. The germline V gene encodes CDR1 SEHNR and CDR2 FQNEAQ (reference sequence). This CDR3 is 11 amino acids long. V lost 7 bases to trimming and J lost 4 bases, with 5 bases between them.

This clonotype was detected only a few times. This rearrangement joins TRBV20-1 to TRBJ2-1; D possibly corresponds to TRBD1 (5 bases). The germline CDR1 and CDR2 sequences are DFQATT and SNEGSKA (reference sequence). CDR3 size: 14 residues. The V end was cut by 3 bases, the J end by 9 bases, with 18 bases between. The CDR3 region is CSARTGALYFEQFF. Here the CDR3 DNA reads TGCAGTGCTAGGACTGGGGCCTTATATTTTGAGCAGTTCTTC.

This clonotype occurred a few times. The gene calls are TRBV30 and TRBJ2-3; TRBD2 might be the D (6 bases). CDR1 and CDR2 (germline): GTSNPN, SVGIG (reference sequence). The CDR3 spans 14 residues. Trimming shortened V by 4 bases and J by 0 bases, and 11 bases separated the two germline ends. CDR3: CAWTAGTSTDTQYF. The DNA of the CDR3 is TGTGCCTGGACGGCGGGAACTAGCACAGATACGCAGTATTTT.

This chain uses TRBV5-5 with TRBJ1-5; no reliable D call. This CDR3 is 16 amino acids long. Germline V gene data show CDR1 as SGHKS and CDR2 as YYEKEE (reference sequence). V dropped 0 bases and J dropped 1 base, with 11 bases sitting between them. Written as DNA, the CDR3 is TGTGCCAGCAGCTTGGGGTGGTCAGCAAGCAATCAGCCCCAGCATTTT. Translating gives CASSLGWSASNQPQHF.

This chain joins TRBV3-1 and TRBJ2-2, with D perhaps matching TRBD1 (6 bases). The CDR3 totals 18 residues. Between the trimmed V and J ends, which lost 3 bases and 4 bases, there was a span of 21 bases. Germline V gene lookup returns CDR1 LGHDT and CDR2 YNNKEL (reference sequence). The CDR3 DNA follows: TGTGCCAGCAGCCATTGGGCCGGCCAGGGGCCGATCACCGGGGAGCTGTTTTTT. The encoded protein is CASSHWAGQGPITGELFF. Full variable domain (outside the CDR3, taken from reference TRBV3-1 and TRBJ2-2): DTAVSQTPKYLVTQMGNDKSIKCEQNLGHDTMYWYKQDSKKFLKIMFSYNNKELIINETVPNRFSPKSPDKAHLNLHINSLELGDSAVYFCASSHWAGQGPITGELFFGEGSRLTVL.

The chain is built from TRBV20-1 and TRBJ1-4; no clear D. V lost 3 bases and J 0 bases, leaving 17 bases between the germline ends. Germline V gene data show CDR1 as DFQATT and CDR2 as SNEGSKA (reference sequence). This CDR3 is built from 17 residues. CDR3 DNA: TGCAGTGCTAGTCATCGACAAGACCTTACAACTAATGAAAAACTGTTTTTT. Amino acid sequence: CSASHRQDLTTNEKLFF.

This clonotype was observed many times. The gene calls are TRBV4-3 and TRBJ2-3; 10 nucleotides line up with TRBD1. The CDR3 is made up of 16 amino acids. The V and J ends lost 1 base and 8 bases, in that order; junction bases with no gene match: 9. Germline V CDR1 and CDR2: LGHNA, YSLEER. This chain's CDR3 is CASSQVLGTGDRTQYF. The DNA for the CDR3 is TGCGCCAGCAGCCAAGTCCTTGGGACAGGGGATCGTACGCAGTATTTT.

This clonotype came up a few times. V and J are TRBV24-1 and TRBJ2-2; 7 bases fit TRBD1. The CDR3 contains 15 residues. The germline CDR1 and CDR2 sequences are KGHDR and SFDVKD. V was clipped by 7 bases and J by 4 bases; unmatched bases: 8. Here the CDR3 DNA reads TGTGCCACCAGCCGTAAAGGGACAGCCACCGGGGAGCTGTTTTTT. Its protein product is CATSRKGTATGELFF.

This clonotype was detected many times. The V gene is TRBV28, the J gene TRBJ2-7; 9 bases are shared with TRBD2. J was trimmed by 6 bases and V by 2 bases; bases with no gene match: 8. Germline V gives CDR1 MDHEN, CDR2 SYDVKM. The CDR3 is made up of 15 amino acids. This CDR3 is CASSLGLAGRSEQYF. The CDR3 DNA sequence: TGTGCCAGCAGTTTAGGTCTAGCGGGACGTTCCGAGCAGTACTTC.

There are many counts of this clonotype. This CDR3 reads CSARDRVNYGYTF. In nucleotides, the CDR3 is TGCAGCGCTAGGGACAGGGTAAACTATGGCTACACCTTC. This chain connects TRBV29-1 to TRBJ1-2, with 9 bases fitting TRBD1. The CDR3 consists of 13 residues. Trimming removed 7 bases from V and 2 bases from J; junction bases left unmatched: 5. CDR1 SQVTM and CDR2 ANQGSEA come from the germline V gene.

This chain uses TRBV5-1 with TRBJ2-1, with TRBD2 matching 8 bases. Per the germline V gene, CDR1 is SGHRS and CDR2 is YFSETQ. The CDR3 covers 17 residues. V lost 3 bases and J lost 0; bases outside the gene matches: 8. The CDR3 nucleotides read TGCGCCAGCAGCTCGGGGGGTAGCGGGATCTCCTACAATGAGCAGTTCTTC. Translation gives CASSSGGSGISYNEQFF.

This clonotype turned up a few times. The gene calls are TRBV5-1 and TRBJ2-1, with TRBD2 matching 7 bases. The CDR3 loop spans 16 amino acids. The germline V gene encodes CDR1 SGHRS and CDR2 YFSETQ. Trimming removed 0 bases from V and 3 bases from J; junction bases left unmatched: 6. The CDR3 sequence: CASSLASSGFYNEQFF. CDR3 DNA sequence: TGCGCCAGCAGCTTGGCGTCTAGCGGCTTCTACAATGAGCAGTTCTTC.

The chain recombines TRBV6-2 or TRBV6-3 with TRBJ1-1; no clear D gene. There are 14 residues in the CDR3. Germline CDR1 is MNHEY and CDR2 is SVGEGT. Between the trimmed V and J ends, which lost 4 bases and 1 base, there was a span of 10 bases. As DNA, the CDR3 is TGTGCCAGCAGTTCGCATACGGGGAACACTGAAGCTTTCTTT. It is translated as CASSSHTGNTEAFF.

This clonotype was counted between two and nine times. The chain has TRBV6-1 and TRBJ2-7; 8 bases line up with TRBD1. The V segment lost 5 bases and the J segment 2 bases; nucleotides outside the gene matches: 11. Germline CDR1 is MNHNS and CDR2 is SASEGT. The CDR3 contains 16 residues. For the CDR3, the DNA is TGTGCCAGCAGTAGCCTACGACAGGGGAACGCCTACGAGCAGTACTTC. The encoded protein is CASSSLRQGNAYEQYF.

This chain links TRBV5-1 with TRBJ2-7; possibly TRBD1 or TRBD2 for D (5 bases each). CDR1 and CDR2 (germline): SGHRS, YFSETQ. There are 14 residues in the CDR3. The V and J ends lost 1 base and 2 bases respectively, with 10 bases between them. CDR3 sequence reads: CASSLFGATYEQYF. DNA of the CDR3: TGCGCCAGCAGCTTGTTCGGGGCCACCTACGAGCAGTACTTC. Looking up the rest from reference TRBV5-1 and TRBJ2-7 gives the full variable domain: KAGVTQTPRYLIKTRGQQVTLSCSPISGHRSVSWYQQTPGQGLQFLFEYFSETQRNKGNFPGRFSGRQFSNSRSEMNVSTLELGDSALYLCASSLFGATYEQYFGPGTRLTVT.

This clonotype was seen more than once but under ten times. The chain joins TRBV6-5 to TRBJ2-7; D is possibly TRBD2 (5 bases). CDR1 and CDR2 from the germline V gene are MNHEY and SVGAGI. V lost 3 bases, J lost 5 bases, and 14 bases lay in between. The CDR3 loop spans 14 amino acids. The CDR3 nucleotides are TGTGCCAGCAGTTATGCTGGTGGGAGCGACGAGCAGTACTTC. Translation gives CASSYAGGSDEQYF.